The clone carrying this TCR beta chain appeared many times. Disease in donors with ophthalmopathy had moderate-to-severe activity, CAS ≥3, NOSPECS ≥4 and under 3 months' duration. The record originates from a study of Graves' ophthalmopathy and Graves' hyperthyroidism. The TCR beta CDR3 regions underwent amplification from RNA transcripts. HTBI primers were employed in first-round RT-PCR, then a second-round multiplex PCR followed. TCRdb processed the multiplex PCR reads anew with MiXCR; each CDR3 protein has one entry. This sample yields some 160,000 distinct CDR3 sequences, of which around two fifths are seen a single time; 8% to 9.5% belongs to the top ten. The germline V gene has CDR1 MNHEY and CDR2 SVGEGT. V was trimmed by 4 bases and J by 3 bases, leaving 6 bases between them. The CDR3 contains 12 residues.

V is TRBV6-2 or TRBV6-3 and J is TRBJ2-5; D uncertain. The sample was peripheral blood. This sequence originates from a man younger than 40 with Graves' ophthalmopathy. The CDR3 here is CASSSSEETQYF. CDR3 nucleotide sequence: TGTGCCAGCAGTTCGAGCGAAGAGACCCAGTACTTC.